This TCR beta chain is drawn from a study of technical replicates of blood from a handful of donors. The CDR3 runs to 15 residues. Germline loops: CDR1 LGHNT, CDR2 FRNRAP. V was pared by 4 bases and J by 5 bases, with 8 bases of the junction left unmatched. This clone has only one observation. Using immunoSEQ multiplex PCR, the repertoire was profiled, and TCRdb retains in-frame clones only, with some absent. In the table there are more than 90,000 clones, approximately 95% of which are singletons. The chain recombines TRBV12-5 with TRBJ2-5, with 9 positions matching TRBD1. Sequencing was done on a sample of T cells isolated from PBMCs. The sequence was collected from a human donor in good health. The CDR3 coding sequence is TGTGCTAGTGGTTACTCGATTACAGGGGGCGAGACCCAGTACTTC. Translating it yields CASGYSITGGETQYF.